Listed here are 31 T cell receptor beta chains from one sample, sequenced in a study of blood T cell repertoires in COVID-19. Data came from immunoSEQ multiplex PCR; TCRdb stores just in-frame clones and leaves some out. The table has 93,000 or so clones, nearly 90% seen once. The sequenced material came from peripheral blood. The receptors originated from a man aged 50-59 years in a cohort sampled during active COVID-19.

The chain uses TRBV7-9 and TRBJ2-1; tentatively, D is TRBD2 (6 bases). The ends were cut back, 3 bases at V and 8 bases at J, with 17 bases in the middle. This CDR3 region has 15 residues. In germline, CDR1 is SEHNR, CDR2 FQNEAQ (reference sequence). CDR3 amino acids: CASSLSGGPGDEQFF. CDR3 DNA: TGTGCCAGCAGCTTGTCCGGGGGACCCGGGGATGAGCAGTTCTTC.

The chain carries TRBV5-1 and TRBJ2-1; TRBD2 matches at 9 bases. Germline V gene data show CDR1 as SGHRS and CDR2 as YFSETQ. With 0 bases clipped from V and 7 bases from J, the junction kept 11 bases outside the gene matches. The CDR3 sequence is 17 residues long. The CDR3 loop reads CASSLDSLAGAGNEQFF. CDR3 DNA sequence: TGCGCCAGCAGCTTGGATTCGTTAGCGGGGGCGGGGAATGAGCAGTTCTTC.

The chain links TRBV12-3 or TRBV12-4 to TRBJ2-4, with D tentatively TRBD1 (6 bases). The CDR3 has 12 amino acids. V was shortened by 7 bases and J by 8 bases, with 12 bases between the two germline ends. The CDR3 DNA reads as TGTGCCAGCACCGAACAGGGCCACATTCAGTACTTC. Protein: CASTEQGHIQYF.

The V and J genes are TRBV7-9 and TRBJ1-5; D ambiguous. Germline lookup yields CDR1 SEHNR and CDR2 FQNEAQ (reference sequence). CDR3 length: 16 amino acids. With 1 base removed from V and 6 bases from J, the gap between germline ends came to 16 bases. CDR3 in DNA: TGTGCCAGCAGCTTAGGTAGAGGTTCGGAAGGTCAGCCCCAGCATTTT. Protein: CASSLGRGSEGQPQHF.

The chain carries TRBV9 and TRBJ1-1; D may be TRBD1 (5 bases). V shed 4 bases and J shed 2 bases, with 12 bases lying between them. Germline assignment: CDR1 SGDLS and CDR2 YYNGEE. This CDR3 region has 14 residues. CDR3 loop: CASSPRGGNTEAFF. CDR3 sequence (DNA): TGTGCCAGCAGCCCCCGCGGGGGTAACACTGAAGCTTTCTTT.

This chain links TRBV7-8 with TRBJ2-7; a possible D gene is TRBD2 (5 bases). Germline CDR1 and CDR2: SGHVS and FQNEAQ. This CDR3 spans 13 amino acids. V dropped 5 bases and J dropped 3 bases, with 11 bases sitting between them. CDR3 DNA sequence: TGTGCCAGCAGCCTTAGTACTAGCTACGAGCAGTACTTC. This encodes CASSLSTSYEQYF.

The chain employs TRBV20-1 and TRBJ1-3; maybe TRBD1 (5 bases). Germline V gene lookup returns CDR1 DFQATT and CDR2 SNEGSKA (reference sequence). Trimming took 3 bases from V and 7 from J, leaving 13 bases between them. The CDR3 is 13 amino acids. In nucleotides, the CDR3 is TGCAGTGCTAGTCTACAGGACCGTAACACCATATATTTT. Its translation: CSASLQDRNTIYF.

The rearrangement joins TRBV2 to TRBJ2-2, with a tentative D call TRBD2 (6 bases). Germline CDR1 reads SNHLY; CDR2 reads FYNNEI. The V end was cut by 4 bases, the J end by 4 bases, with 13 bases between. The CDR3 contains 15 residues. CDR3 in DNA: TGTGCCAGCAGTGTAGGAGGGAGAGCCACCGGGGAGCTGTTTTTT. Its protein is CASSVGGRATGELFF.

The J gene is TRBJ2-7, the V gene TRBV11-2; 10 bases match TRBD2. CDR3 length equals 15 residues. Germline V CDR1 and CDR2: SGHAT, FQNNGV. With 5 bases clipped from V and 2 bases from J, the junction kept 6 bases outside the gene matches. Here the CDR3 reads CASSASSGGAYEQYF. CDR3 in DNA: TGTGCCAGCAGCGCATCTAGCGGGGGAGCCTACGAGCAGTACTTC.

V is TRBV6-6 and J is TRBJ1-4; D may be TRBD1 (6 bases). Germline V gene lookup returns CDR1 MNHNY and CDR2 SVGAGI (reference sequence). The CDR3 contains 14 residues. The V and J ends lost 10 bases and 5 bases respectively, with 17 bases between them. This CDR3 reads CATGTTNQNEKLFF. The CDR3 DNA reads as TGTGCCACCGGGACAACTAACCAGAATGAAAAACTGTTTTTT.

V and J are TRBV19 and TRBJ2-5; 9 bases fit TRBD1. Germline trimming cut 6 bases from V and 0 bases from J; bases unmatched to any gene: 5. Germline CDR1 and CDR2: LNHDA and SQIVND (reference sequence). CDR3 size: 15 residues. Written as DNA, the CDR3 is TGTGCCAGTAGCTTGGGACAGGGCTACCAAGAGACCCAGTACTTC. This encodes CASSLGQGYQETQYF.

The J gene is TRBJ1-6, the V gene TRBV11-3; 10 nucleotides agree with TRBD1. This CDR3 spans 15 amino acids. V was clipped by 2 bases and J by 10 bases; unmatched bases: 5. CDR1 and CDR2 (germline): SGHNT, YENEEA. The CDR3 sequence: CASSLLGQGLSPLHF. The CDR3 DNA is TGTGCCAGCAGCTTATTGGGACAGGGGTTATCACCCCTCCACTTT. Supplemented by reference TRBV11-3 and TRBJ1-6, the full variable domain reads EAGVVQSPRYKIIEKKQPVAFWCNPISGHNTLYWYLQNLGQGPELLIRYENEEAVDDSQLPKDRFSAERLKGVDSTLKIQPAELGDSAVYLCASSLLGQGLSPLHFGNGTRLTVT.

This clone was seen a handful of times. V gene TRBV5-8 combines with J gene TRBJ1-5, with TRBD1 matching over 9 bases. V dropped 3 bases and J dropped 1; count of bases not matched to a gene: 2. CDR3 size: 15 residues. From germline, CDR1 is SGHTS and CDR2 YDEGEE. In nucleotides, the CDR3 is TGTGCCAGCAGCTCGGGGACAGGGAGCAATCAGCCCCAGCATTTT. Translated, it gives CASSSGTGSNQPQHF.

The chain carries TRBV18 and TRBJ2-7; a weak D match, TRBD2 (5 bases). This CDR3 spans 15 amino acids. Germline V CDR1 and CDR2: KGHSH, LQKENI. The V gene lost 6 bases and the J gene lost 2 bases, with 17 bases spanning the gap. This chain's CDR3 is CASSDVRVTTYEQYF. As DNA, the CDR3 is TGTGCCAGCTCCGACGTGAGGGTCACCACCTACGAGCAGTACTTC.

The V and J genes are TRBV5-8 and TRBJ1-3; D is unresolved. Trimming shortened V by 0 bases and J by 3 bases, and 4 bases separated the two germline ends. Per germline, CDR1 SGHTS and CDR2 YDEGEE. The CDR3 is 13 residues long. In DNA form, the CDR3 reads TGTGCCAGCAGCTTGGGTCTTGGAAACACCATATATTTT. Translated, it gives CASSLGLGNTIYF.

V gene TRBV19 combines with J gene TRBJ2-6; maybe TRBD1 (5 bases). Per germline, CDR1 LNHDA and CDR2 SQIVND (reference sequence). There are 15 residues in the CDR3. V gave up 3 bases and J gave up 2 bases, with 8 bases separating them. The CDR3: CASSIRATGANVLTF. The DNA for the CDR3 is TGTGCCAGTAGTATCAGGGCAACTGGGGCCAACGTCCTGACTTTC.

The V and J genes are TRBV19 and TRBJ1-2; 12 bases fit TRBD1. From germline, CDR1 is LNHDA and CDR2 SQIVND (reference sequence). Trimming cost V 8 bases and J 8 bases; bases outside gene matches: 6. The CDR3 covers 13 residues. CDR3 loop: CASQGQGAGGYTF. CDR3 DNA sequence: TGTGCCAGTCAGGGACAGGGGGCCGGCGGCTACACCTTC.

The genes are TRBV7-3 and TRBJ2-7; TRBD2 matches 10 bases. The CDR3 totals 13 residues. Germline V gene data show CDR1 as SGHTA and CDR2 as FQGTGA. V lost 4 bases, J lost 3 bases, and 0 bases stayed unmatched. This chain's CDR3 is CASSSSGGYEQYF. DNA of the CDR3: TGTGCCAGCAGCTCTAGCGGGGGCTACGAGCAGTACTTC.

This chain links TRBV23-1 with TRBJ2-7; D possibly corresponds to TRBD1 (5 bases). TRBV23-1 is an open reading frame, and its role is uncertain. V lost 0 bases and J 7 bases, leaving 16 bases between the germline ends. The CDR3 runs to 15 residues. CDR3 in DNA: TGCGCCAGCAGTCAATCTCGGCAGGGTCCGAAAGAGCAGTACGTC. Its protein is CASSQSRQGPKEQYV.

The V and J genes are TRBV5-5 and TRBJ1-1; D possibly corresponds to TRBD1 (5 bases). Germline loops: CDR1 SGHKS, CDR2 YYEKEE (reference sequence). V lost 4 bases, J lost 7 bases, and 11 bases lay in between. The CDR3 has 12 amino acids. The CDR3 sequence is CASSRNGGEAFF. DNA of the CDR3: TGTGCCAGCAGCCGAAACGGGGGTGAAGCTTTCTTT. The whole variable domain, filled in from reference TRBV5-5 and TRBJ1-1, reads DAGVTQSPTHLIKTRGQQVTLRCSPISGHKSVSWYQQVLGQGPQFIFQYYEKEERGRGNFPDRFSARQFPNYSSELNVNALLLGDSALYLCASSRNGGEAFFGQGTRLTVV.

The gene calls are TRBV7-9 and TRBJ2-2; TRBD1 matches at 9 bases. V gave up 5 bases and J gave up 1 base; unmatched junction bases: 2. CDR3 size: 15 residues. CDR1 SEHNR and CDR2 FQNEAQ come from the germline V gene (reference sequence). CDR3 sequence reads: CASSPGQGNTGELFF. The CDR3 coding sequence is TGTGCCAGCAGCCCGGGACAGGGGAACACCGGGGAGCTGTTTTTT.

This clone is a singleton in its sample. V gene TRBV7-2 combines with J gene TRBJ1-5; D remains ambiguous. V lost 2 bases and J lost 1, with 18 bases in between. CDR3 length: 18 amino acids. CDR1 is SGHTA and CDR2 is FQGNSA in the germline V gene. The CDR3 loop is CASSLPFGSGRSNQPQHF. DNA for the CDR3: TGTGCCAGCAGCTTACCCTTTGGAAGCGGCAGGAGCAATCAGCCCCAGCATTTT. The variable domain in full, completed from reference TRBV7-2 and TRBJ1-5, reads GAGVSQSPSNKVTEKGKDVELRCDPISGHTALYWYRQSLGQGLEFLIYFQGNSAPDKSGLPSDRFSAERTGGSVSTLTIQRTQQEDSAVYLCASSLPFGSGRSNQPQHFGDGTRLSIL.

The rearrangement joins TRBV4-1 to TRBJ2-7; 8 bases align to TRBD2. The germline gives CDR1 MGHRA, CDR2 YSYEKL. The CDR3 totals 15 residues. After removal of 4 bases from V and 4 bases from J, the junction contained 9 bases not matched to a gene. As DNA, the CDR3 is TGCGCCAGCAGCCGAGAGGCGGGGGGAAGGTACGAGCAGTACGTC. Translation gives CASSREAGGRYEQYV.

The chain links TRBV7-2 to TRBJ2-5; 11 bases are a match to TRBD2. Germline loops: CDR1 SGHTA, CDR2 FQGNSA. V lost 5 bases, J lost 5 bases, and 7 bases stayed unmatched. The CDR3 contains 15 residues. The CDR3 DNA reads TGTGCCAGCAGCCGGGGGACTAGCGGAGGGGAGACCCAGTACTTC. Residues: CASSRGTSGGETQYF.

This rearrangement joins TRBV6-6 to TRBJ1-4; no clear D gene. The germline gives CDR1 MNHNY, CDR2 SVGAGI (reference sequence). The ends were cut back, 6 bases at V and 4 bases at J, with 15 bases in the middle. The CDR3 length is 15 residues. The CDR3 DNA reads TGTGCCAGCAGAGGCCATCGGGGAGATAATGAAAAACTGTTTTTT. Translating it yields CASRGHRGDNEKLFF.

The chain recombines TRBV5-1 with TRBJ2-2, with TRBD2 matching 7 bases. Germline CDR1 is SGHRS and CDR2 is YFSETQ. The CDR3 consists of 16 residues. The J segment lost 6 bases and the V segment lost 4 bases, leaving 12 bases of the junction unmatched. The CDR3 nucleotides read TGCGCCAGCAGCCCAACACTAGGGAGGGTAGCCGGGGAGCTGTTTTTT. This translates into CASSPTLGRVAGELFF. The complete variable domain, with remaining parts taken from reference TRBV5-1 and TRBJ2-2, reads KAGVTQTPRYLIKTRGQQVTLSCSPISGHRSVSWYQQTPGQGLQFLFEYFSETQRNKGNFPGRFSGRQFSNSRSEMNVSTLELGDSALYLCASSPTLGRVAGELFFGEGSRLTVL.

The chain has TRBV19 and TRBJ2-3; 8 bases agree with TRBD1. Germline V gene sequence: CDR1 LNHDA, CDR2 SQIVND (reference sequence). This CDR3 spans 15 amino acids. V shed 7 bases and J 2 bases; nucleotides not matched to a gene: 8. The CDR3 here is CASTQGAGFTDTQYF. The CDR3 nucleotides are TGTGCCAGTACCCAGGGGGCGGGATTCACAGATACGCAGTATTTT.

V usage is TRBV3-1 (or the pseudogene TRBV3-2) and J usage is TRBJ1-6; TRBD1 matches at 7 bases. Germline CDR1 LGHDT, CDR2 YNNKEL (reference sequence). The CDR3 length is 15 residues. The junction had 4 bases not matched to a gene; V was cut back by 2 bases and J by 6 bases. The CDR3 bases are TGTGCCAGCAGCCAAAACAGGGGCGGTAATTCACCCCTCCACTTT. Amino acid sequence: CASSQNRGGNSPLHF.

V gene TRBV19 combines with J gene TRBJ2-7, with D maybe TRBD1 (5 bases). Looked up from germline, CDR1 is LNHDA and CDR2 is SQIVND (reference sequence). Trimming took off 5 bases at V and 1 base at J, with 9 bases between the two ends. The CDR3 totals 13 residues. DNA of the CDR3: TGTGCCAGTAGTGTGGGGCTTTCCTACGAGCAGTACGTC. Protein product: CASSVGLSYEQYV.

The chain uses TRBV19 and TRBJ2-1; tentative D call: TRBD1 (5 bases). The V gene lost 5 bases and the J gene lost 6 bases, with 20 bases spanning the gap. CDR3 size: 16 residues. Looked up from germline, CDR1 is LNHDA and CDR2 is SQIVND (reference sequence). CDR3 sequence: CASSPRDSLHSNEQFF. In DNA, the CDR3 is TGTGCCAGTAGTCCGAGAGACAGTTTGCATTCCAATGAGCAGTTCTTC.

The genes are TRBV29-1 and TRBJ1-2; 10 nucleotides match TRBD1. CDR3 length: 12 residues. Germline assignment: CDR1 SQVTM and CDR2 ANQGSEA. V trimming: 7 bases; J trimming: 8 bases; junction bases outside the gene matches: 7. The CDR3 loop reads CSATGQGGGYTF. The CDR3 DNA follows: TGCAGCGCCACCGGACAGGGGGGAGGCTACACCTTC.